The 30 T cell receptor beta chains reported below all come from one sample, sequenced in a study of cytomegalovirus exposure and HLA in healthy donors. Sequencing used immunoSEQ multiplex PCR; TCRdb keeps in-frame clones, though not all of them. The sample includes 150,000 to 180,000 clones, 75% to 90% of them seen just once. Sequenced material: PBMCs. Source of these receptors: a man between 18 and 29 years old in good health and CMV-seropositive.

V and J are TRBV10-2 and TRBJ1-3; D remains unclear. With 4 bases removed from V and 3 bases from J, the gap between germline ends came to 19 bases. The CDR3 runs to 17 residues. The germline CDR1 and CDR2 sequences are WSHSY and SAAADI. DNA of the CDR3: TGCGCCAGCAGTGTACTTCTTGGGAGAGATAGTGGAAACACCATATATTTT. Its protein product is CASSVLLGRDSGNTIYF.

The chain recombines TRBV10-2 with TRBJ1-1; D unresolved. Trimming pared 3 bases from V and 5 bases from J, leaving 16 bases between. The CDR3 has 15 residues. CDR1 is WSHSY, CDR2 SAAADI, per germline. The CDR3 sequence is CASSERTRPGTEAFF. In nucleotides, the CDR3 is TGCGCCAGCAGTGAAAGGACTCGCCCGGGGACTGAAGCTTTCTTT.

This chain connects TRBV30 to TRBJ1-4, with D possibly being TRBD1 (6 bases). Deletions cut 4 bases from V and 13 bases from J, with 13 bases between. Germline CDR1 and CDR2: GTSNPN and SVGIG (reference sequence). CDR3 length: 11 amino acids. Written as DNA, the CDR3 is TGTGCCTGGAATGGGGGCGCGGGACTGTTTTTT. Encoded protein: CAWNGGAGLFF. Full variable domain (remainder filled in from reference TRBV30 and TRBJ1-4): SQTIHQWPATLVQPVGSPLSLECTVEGTSNPNLYWYRQAAGRGLQLLFYSVGIGQISSEVPQNLSASRPQDRQFILSSKKLLLSDSGFYLCAWNGGAGLFFGSGTQLSVL.

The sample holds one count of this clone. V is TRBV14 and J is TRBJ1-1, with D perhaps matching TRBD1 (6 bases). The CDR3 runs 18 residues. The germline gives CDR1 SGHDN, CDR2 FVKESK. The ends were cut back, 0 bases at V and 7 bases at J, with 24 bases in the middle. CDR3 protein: CASSQDRIRGTYSLEAFF. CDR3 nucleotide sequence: TGTGCCAGCAGCCAAGATAGGATCAGGGGAACTTATTCGCTTGAAGCTTTCTTT.

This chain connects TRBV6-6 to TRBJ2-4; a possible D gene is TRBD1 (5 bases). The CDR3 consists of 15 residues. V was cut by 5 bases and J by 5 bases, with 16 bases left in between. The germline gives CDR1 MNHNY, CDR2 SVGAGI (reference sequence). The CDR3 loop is CASSPFQGGENIQYF. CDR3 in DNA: TGTGCCAGCAGTCCATTCCAGGGCGGAGAAAACATTCAGTACTTC.

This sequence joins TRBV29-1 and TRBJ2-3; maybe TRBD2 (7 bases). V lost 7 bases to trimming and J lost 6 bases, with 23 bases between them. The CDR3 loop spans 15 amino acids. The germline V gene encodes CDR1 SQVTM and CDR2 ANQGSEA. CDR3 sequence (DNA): TGCAGCGCCGGGGGGCCGCGGGGTGGGTTGGATACGCAGTATTTT. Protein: CSAGGPRGGLDTQYF.

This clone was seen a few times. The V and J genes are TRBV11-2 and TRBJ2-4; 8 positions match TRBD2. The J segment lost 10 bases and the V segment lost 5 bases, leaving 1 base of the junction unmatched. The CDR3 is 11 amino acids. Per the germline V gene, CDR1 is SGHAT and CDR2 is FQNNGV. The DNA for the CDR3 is TGTGCCAGCAGCCGCGGGGGGATTCAGTACTTC. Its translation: CASSRGGIQYF. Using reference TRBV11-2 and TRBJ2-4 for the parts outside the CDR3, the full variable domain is EAGVAQSPRYKIIEKRQSVAFWCNPISGHATLYWYQQILGQGPKLLIQFQNNGVVDDSQLPKDRFSAERLKGVDSTLKIQPAKLEDSAVYLCASSRGGIQYFGAGTRLSVL.

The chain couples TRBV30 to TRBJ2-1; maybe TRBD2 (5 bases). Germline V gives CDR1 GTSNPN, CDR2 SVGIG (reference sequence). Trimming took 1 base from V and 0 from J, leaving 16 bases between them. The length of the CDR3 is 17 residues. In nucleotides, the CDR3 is TGTGCCTGGAGTGACCCCTTGAGGGCCCACTCCTACAATGAGCAGTTCTTC. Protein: CAWSDPLRAHSYNEQFF.

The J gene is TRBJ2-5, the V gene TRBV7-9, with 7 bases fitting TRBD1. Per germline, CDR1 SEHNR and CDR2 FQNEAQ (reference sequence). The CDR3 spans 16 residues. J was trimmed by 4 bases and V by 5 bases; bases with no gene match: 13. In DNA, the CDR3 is TGTGCCAGCAGCCCTCGACAGGGTGGGGCTCGAGAGACCCAGTACTTC. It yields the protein CASSPRQGGARETQYF.

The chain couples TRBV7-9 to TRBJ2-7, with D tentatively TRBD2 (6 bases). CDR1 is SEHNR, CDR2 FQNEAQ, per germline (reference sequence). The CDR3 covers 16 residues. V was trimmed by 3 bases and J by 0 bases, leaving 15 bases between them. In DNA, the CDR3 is TGTGCCAGCAGCTTCCCGGCGGGGCGCAACTCCTACGAGCAGTACTTC. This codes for CASSFPAGRNSYEQYF. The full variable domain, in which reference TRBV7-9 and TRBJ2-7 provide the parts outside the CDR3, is DTGVSQNPRHKITKRGQNVTFRCDPISEHNRLYWYRQTLGQGPEFLTYFQNEAQLEKSRLLSDRFSAERPKGSFSTLEIQRTEQGDSAMYLCASSFPAGRNSYEQYFGPGTRLTVT.

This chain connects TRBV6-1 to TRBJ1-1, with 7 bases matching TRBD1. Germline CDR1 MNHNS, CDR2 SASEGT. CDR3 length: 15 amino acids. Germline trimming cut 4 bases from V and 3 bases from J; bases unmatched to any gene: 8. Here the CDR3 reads CASSVEQGTYTEAFF. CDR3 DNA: TGTGCCAGCAGTGTCGAACAGGGGACCTACACTGAAGCTTTCTTT.

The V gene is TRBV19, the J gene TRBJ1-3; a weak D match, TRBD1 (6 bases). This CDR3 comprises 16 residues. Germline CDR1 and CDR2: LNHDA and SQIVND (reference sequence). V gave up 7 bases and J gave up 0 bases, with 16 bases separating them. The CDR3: CASNGAGAFSGNTIYF. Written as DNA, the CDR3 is TGTGCCAGTAACGGGGCAGGGGCATTCTCTGGAAACACCATATATTTT.

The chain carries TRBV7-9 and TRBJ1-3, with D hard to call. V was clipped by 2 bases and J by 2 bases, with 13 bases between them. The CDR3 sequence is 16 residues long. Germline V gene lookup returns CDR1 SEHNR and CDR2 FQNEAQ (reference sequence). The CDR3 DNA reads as TGTGCCAGCAGCTTATCTCCCTCGAGGGCTGGAAACACCATATATTTT. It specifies CASSLSPSRAGNTIYF.

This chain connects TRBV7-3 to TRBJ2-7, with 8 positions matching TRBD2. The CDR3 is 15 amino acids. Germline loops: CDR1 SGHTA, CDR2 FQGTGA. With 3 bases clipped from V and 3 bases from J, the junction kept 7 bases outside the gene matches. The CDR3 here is CASSFVGLAGYEQYF. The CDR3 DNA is TGTGCCAGCAGCTTCGTGGGCCTAGCGGGCTACGAGCAGTACTTC.

As DNA, the CDR3 is TGTGCCAGCAGCCAGCGGGAGACCCAGTACTTC. This translates into CASSQRETQYF. The rearrangement links TRBV7-2 to TRBJ2-5; possible D gene TRBD2, 5 bases. This CDR3 has 11 residues. The germline V and J ends were trimmed by 5 bases and 5 bases, with 6 bases remaining between them. Germline V gives CDR1 SGHTA, CDR2 FQGNSA.

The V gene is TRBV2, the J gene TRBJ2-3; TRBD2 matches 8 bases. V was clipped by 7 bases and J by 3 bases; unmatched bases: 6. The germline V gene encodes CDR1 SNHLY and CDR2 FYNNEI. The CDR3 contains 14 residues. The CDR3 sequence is CASKERENTDTQYF. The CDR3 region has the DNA TGTGCCAGCAAGGAGCGGGAGAATACAGATACGCAGTATTTT.

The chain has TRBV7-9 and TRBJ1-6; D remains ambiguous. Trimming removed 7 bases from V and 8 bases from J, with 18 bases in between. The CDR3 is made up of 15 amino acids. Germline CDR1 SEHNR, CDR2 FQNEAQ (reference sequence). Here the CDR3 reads CASTPLPGKDSPLHF. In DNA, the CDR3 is TGTGCCAGCACCCCCCTCCCGGGGAAAGATTCACCCCTCCACTTT.

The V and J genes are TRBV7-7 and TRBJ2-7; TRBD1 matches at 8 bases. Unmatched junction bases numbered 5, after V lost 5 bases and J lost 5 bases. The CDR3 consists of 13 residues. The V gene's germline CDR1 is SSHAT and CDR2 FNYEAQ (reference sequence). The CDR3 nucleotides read TGTGCCAGCAGCGCCGACAGGGGTGACGAGCAGTACTTC. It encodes CASSADRGDEQYF.

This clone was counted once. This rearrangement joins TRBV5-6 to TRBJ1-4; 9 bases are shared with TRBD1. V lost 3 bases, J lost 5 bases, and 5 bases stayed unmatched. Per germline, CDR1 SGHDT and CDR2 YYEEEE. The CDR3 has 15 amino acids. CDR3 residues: CASSSPGTGNEKLFF. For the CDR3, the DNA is TGTGCCAGCAGCTCACCCGGGACAGGGAATGAAAAACTGTTTTTT.

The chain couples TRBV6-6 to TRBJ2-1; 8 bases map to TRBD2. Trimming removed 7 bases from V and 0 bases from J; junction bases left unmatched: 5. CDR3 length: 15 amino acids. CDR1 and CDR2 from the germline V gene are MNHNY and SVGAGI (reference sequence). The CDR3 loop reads CASTGGASSYNEQFF. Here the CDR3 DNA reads TGTGCCAGCACCGGGGGGGCTTCCTCCTACAATGAGCAGTTCTTC.

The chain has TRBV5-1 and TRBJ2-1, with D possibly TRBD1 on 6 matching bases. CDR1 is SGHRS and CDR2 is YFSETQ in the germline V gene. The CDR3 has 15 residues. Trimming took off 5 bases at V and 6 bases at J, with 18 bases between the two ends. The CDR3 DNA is TGCGCCAGCAGACCTCAGGGGCAGATAGTCAATGAGCAGTTCTTC. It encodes CASRPQGQIVNEQFF.

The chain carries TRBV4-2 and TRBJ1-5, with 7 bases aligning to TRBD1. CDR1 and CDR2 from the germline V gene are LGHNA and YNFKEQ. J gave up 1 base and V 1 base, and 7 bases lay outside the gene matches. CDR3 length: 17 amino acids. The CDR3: CASSQAGGRGSNQPQHF. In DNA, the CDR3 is TGTGCCAGCAGCCAAGCCGGGGGCAGGGGGAGCAATCAGCCCCAGCATTTT.

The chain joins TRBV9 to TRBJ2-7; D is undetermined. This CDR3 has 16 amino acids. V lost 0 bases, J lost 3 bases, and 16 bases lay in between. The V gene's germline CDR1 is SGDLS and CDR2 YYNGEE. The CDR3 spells CASSVGPESVFYEQYF. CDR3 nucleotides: TGTGCCAGCAGCGTAGGGCCTGAAAGCGTTTTCTACGAGCAGTACTTC. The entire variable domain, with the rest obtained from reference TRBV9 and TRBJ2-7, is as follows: DSGVTQTPKHLITATGQRVTLRCSPRSGDLSVYWYQQSLDQGLQFLIQYYNGEERAKGNILERFSAQQFPDLHSELNLSSLELGDSALYFCASSVGPESVFYEQYFGPGTRLTVT.

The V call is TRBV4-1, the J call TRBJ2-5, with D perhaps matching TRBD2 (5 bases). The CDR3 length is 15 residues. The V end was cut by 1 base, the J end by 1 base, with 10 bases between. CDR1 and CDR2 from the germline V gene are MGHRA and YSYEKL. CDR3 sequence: CASSQVGTSQETQYF. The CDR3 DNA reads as TGCGCCAGCAGCCAAGTAGGAACTAGCCAAGAGACCCAGTACTTC.

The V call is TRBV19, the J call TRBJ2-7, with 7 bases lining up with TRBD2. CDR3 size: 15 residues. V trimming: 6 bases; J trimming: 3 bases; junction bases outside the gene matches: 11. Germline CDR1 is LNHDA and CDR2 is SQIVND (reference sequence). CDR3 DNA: TGTGCCAGTAGCCCGCTGAGGGAGGGTGGCTACGAGCAGTACTTC. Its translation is CASSPLREGGYEQYF.

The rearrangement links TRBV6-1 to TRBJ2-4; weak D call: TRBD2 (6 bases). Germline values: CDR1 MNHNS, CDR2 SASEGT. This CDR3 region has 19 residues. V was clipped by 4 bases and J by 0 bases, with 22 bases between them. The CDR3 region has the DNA TGTGCCAGCAGTGGATCCGGGACTGGTGGGGGTCTAGCCAAAAACATTCAGTACTTC. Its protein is CASSGSGTGGGLAKNIQYF.

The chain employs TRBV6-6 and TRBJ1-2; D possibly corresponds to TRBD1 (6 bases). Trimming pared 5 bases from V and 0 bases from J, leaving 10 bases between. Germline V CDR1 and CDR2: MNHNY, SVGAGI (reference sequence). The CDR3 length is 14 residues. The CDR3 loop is CASSIGGANYGYTF. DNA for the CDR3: TGTGCCAGCAGTATAGGGGGAGCTAACTATGGCTACACCTTC.

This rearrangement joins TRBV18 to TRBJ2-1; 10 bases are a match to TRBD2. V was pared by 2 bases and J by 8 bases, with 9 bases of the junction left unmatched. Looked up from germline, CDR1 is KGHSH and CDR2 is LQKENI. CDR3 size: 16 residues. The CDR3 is CASSPVEAGGLYEQFF. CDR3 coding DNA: TGTGCCAGCTCACCAGTAGAAGCGGGAGGGCTGTATGAGCAGTTCTTC.

The CDR3 here is CASSHHPGQGRADTQYF. DNA of the CDR3: TGCGCCAGCAGCCATCATCCGGGACAGGGGCGCGCAGATACGCAGTATTTT. V gene TRBV4-3 combines with J gene TRBJ2-3, with TRBD1 matching over 10 bases. The V segment lost 3 bases and the J segment 4 bases; nucleotides outside the gene matches: 10. This CDR3 contains 17 residues. Germline CDR1 and CDR2: LGHNA and YSLEER.

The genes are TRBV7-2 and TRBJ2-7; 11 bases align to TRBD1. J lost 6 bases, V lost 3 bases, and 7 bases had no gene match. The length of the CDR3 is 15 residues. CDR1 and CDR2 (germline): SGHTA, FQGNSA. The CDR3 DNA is TGTGCCAGCAGCTTGGAAGGGACAGGGGGGCGCGAGCAGTACTTC. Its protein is CASSLEGTGGREQYF.